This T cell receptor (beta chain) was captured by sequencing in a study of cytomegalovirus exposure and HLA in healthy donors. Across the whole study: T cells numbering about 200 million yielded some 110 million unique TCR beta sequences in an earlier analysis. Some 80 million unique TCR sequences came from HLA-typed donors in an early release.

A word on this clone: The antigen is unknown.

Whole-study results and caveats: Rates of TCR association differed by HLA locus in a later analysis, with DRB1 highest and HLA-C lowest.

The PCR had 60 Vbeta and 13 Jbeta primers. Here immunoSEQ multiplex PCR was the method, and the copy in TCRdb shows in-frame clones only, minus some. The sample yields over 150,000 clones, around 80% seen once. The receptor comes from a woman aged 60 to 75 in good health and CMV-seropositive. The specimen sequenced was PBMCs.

Here the CDR3 DNA reads TGTGCCAGCTCACCAATGAGGGATGACAATCAGCCCCAGCATTTT. Translation gives CASSPMRDDNQPQHF. The rearrangement uses TRBV18 and TRBJ1-5; no definite D call. The germline V gene encodes CDR1 KGHSH and CDR2 LQKENI. The CDR3 runs 15 residues. V was trimmed by 2 bases and J by 3 bases, leaving 11 bases between them. The full variable domain, in which reference TRBV18 and TRBJ1-5 provide the parts outside the CDR3, is NAGVMQNPRHLVRRRGQEARLRCSPMKGHSHVYWYRQLPEEGLKFMVYLQKENIIDESGMPKERFSAEFPKEGPSILRIQQVVRGDSAAYFCASSPMRDDNQPQHFGDGTRLSIL.